Given below is one T cell receptor beta chain in context. Its matching antigen is unknown. This sample was included in a study of T cell responses to AZD1222 COVID-19 vaccine. This table comes from immunoSEQ multiplex PCR, and its TCRdb copy is limited to in-frame clones, with some not included. This sample has 95,000 to 150,000 clones, with roughly 87% found just once. The germline V and J ends were trimmed by 0 bases and 7 bases, with 6 bases remaining between them. The CDR3 runs to 12 residues. The V gene's germline CDR1 is MGHRA and CDR2 YSYEKL. Findings and caveats of the study: Clonal diversity was possibly underestimated; the donors were predominantly white British and more often female. There were repertoire samples only from the period after the peak T cell response.

The sequence was collected from an adult in good health. The material was peripheral blood, obtained on day 0 of AZD1222 vaccination. This chain uses TRBV4-1 with TRBJ1-2; the D gene is possibly TRBD1 (5 bases). CDR3 region: CASSQDGGGYTF. The CDR3 bases are TGCGCCAGCAGCCAAGATGGGGGTGGCTACACCTTC.